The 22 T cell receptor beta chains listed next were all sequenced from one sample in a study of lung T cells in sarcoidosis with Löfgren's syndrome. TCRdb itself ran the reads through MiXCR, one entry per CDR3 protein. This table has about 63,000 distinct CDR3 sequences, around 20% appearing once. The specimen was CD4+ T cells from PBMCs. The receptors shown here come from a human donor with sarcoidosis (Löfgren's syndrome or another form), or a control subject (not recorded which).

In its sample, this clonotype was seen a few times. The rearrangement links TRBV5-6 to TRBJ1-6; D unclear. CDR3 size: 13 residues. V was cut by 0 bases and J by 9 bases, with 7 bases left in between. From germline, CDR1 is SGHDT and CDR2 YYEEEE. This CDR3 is CASSLDSFSPLHF. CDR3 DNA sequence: TGTGCCAGCAGCTTGGATTCGTTTTCACCCCTCCACTTT.

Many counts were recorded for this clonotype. CDR3 region: CASRILRDNMGSPLHF. The CDR3 nucleotides read TGTGCCAGCAGAATTTTAAGGGACAACATGGGTTCACCCCTCCACTTT. V and J are TRBV27 and TRBJ1-6, with D perhaps matching TRBD1 (6 bases). V was clipped by 6 bases and J by 9 bases, with 21 bases between them. Germline assignment: CDR1 MNHEY and CDR2 SMNVEV (reference sequence). This CDR3 has 16 amino acids.

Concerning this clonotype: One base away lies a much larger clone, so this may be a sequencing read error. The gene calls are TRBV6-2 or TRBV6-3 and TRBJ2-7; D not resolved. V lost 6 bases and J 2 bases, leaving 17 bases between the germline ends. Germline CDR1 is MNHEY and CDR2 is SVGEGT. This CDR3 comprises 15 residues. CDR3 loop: CASSLLDKATYEQYF. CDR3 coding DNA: TGTGCCAGCAGCCTCCTTGACAAGGCTACCTACGAGCAGTACTTC.

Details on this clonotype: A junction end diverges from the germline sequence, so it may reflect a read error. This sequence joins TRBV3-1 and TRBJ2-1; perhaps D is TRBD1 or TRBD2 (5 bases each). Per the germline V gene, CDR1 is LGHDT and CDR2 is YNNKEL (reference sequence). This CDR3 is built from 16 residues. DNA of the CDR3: TGCGCCAGCAGCCCCATGACCGGGGCAGGCCCCAATGAGCAGTTCTTC. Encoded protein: CASSPMTGAGPNEQFF.

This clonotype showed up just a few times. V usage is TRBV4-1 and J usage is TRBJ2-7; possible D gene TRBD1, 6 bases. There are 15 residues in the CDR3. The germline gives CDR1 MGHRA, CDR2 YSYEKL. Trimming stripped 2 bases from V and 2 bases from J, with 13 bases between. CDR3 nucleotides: TGCGCCAGCAGCCAAAACACAGGGCCGCCCTACGAGCAGTACGTC. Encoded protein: CASSQNTGPPYEQYV.

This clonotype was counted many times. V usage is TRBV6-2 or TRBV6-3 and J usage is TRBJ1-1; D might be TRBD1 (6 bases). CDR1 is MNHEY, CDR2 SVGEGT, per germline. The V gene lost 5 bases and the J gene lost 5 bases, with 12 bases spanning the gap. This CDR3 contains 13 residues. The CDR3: CASSLQGGTEAFF. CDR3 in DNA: TGTGCCAGCAGTCTACAGGGAGGAACTGAAGCTTTCTTT.

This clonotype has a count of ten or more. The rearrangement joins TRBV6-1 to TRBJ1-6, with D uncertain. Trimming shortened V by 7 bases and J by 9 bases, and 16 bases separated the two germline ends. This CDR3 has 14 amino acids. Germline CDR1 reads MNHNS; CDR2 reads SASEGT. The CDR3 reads CASTLTTDGSPLHF. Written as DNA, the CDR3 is TGTGCCAGCACTCTAACGACCGACGGTTCACCCCTCCACTTT.

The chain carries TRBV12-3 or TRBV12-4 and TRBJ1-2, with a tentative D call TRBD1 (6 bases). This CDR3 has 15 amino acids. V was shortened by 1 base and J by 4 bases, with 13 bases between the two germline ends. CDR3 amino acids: CASSLVAGASYGYTF. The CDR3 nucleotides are TGTGCCAGCAGTTTAGTTGCAGGGGCAAGCTATGGCTACACCTTC.

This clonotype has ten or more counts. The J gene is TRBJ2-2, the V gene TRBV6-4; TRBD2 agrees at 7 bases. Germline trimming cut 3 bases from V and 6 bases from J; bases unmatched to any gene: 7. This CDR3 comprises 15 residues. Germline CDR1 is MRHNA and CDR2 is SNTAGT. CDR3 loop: CASSEDGLVAGELFF. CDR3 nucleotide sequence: TGTGCCAGCAGTGAGGATGGACTAGTGGCCGGGGAGCTGTTTTTT.

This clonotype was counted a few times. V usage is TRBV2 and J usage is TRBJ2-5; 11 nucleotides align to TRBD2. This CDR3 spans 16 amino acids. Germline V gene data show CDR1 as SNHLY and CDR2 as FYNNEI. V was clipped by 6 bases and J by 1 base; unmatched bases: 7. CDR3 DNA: TGTGCCAGCAGCTCACTAGCGGGAGCCCCCCAAGAGACCCAGTACTTC. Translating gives CASSSLAGAPQETQYF.

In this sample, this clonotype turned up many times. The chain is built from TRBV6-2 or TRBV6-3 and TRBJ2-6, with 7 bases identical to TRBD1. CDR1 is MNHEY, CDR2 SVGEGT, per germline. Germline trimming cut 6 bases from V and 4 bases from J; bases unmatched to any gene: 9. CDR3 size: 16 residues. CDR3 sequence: CASRNLDRAGANVLTF. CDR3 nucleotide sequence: TGTGCCAGCAGAAACCTTGACAGGGCCGGGGCCAACGTCCTGACTTTC.

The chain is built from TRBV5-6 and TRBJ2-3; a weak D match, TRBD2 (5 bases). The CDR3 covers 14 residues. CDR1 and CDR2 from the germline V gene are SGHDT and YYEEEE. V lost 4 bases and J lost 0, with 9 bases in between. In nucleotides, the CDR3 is TGTGCCAGCAGCCGGGCGGGCAGCACAGATACGCAGTATTTT. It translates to CASSRAGSTDTQYF.

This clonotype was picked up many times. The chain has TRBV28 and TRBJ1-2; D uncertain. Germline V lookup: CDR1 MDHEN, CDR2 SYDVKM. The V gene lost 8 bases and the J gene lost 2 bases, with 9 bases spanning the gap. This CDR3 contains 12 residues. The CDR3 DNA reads TGTGCCAGCGGAAGGCAGAACTATGGCTACACCTTC. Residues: CASGRQNYGYTF.

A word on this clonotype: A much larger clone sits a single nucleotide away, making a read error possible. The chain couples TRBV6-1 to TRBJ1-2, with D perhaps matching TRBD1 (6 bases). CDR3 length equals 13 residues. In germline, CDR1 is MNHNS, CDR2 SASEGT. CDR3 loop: CASSRTGLAGYIF. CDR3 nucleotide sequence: TGTGCCAGCAGCCGCACAGGGTTGGCTGGCTACATCTTC.

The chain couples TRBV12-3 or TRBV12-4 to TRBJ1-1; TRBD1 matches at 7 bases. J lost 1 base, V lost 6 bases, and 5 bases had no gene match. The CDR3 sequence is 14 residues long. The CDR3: CASSTRTGNTEAFF. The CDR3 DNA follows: TGTGCCAGCAGCACTCGGACAGGGAACACTGAAGCTTTCTTT.

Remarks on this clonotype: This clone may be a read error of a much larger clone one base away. CDR3: CASTGGPADTQYF. CDR3 nucleotides: TGTGCCAGCACCGGCGGTCCCGCAGATACGCAGTATTTT. The J gene is TRBJ2-3, the V gene TRBV6-1, with D uncertain. From germline, CDR1 is MNHNS and CDR2 SASEGT. Trimming removed 7 bases at V and 4 bases at J, with 12 bases between. CDR3 length: 13 residues.

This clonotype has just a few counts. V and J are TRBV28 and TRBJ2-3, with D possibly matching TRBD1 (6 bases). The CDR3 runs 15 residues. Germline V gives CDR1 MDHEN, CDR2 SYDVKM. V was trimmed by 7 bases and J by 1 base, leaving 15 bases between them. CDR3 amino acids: CASTPPQGRTDTQYF. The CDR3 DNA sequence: TGTGCCAGCACTCCCCCCCAGGGGCGCACAGATACGCAGTATTTT.

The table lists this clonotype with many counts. CDR3 loop: CATSDPLGVNNEQFF. CDR3 nucleotides: TGTGCCACCAGTGACCCCCTTGGCGTGAACAATGAGCAGTTCTTC. The gene calls are TRBV24-1 and TRBJ2-1; D not resolved. The V gene lost 4 bases and the J gene lost 5 bases, with 14 bases spanning the gap. The CDR3 totals 15 residues. CDR1 and CDR2 from the germline V gene are KGHDR and SFDVKD.

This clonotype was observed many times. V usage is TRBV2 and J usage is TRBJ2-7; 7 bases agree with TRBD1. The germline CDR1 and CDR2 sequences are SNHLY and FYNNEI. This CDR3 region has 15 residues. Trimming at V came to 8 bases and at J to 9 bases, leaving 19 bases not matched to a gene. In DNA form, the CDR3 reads TGTGCCAGCTCCACTCCCGACAGGGTGTATCAGGCGCAGTACGTC. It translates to CASSTPDRVYQAQYV.

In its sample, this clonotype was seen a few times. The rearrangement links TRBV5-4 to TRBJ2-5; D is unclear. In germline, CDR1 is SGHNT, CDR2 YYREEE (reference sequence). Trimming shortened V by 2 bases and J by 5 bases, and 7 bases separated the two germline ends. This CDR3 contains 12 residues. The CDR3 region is CASSFPGETQYF. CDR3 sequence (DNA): TGTGCCAGCAGCTTTCCTGGGGAGACCCAGTACTTC.

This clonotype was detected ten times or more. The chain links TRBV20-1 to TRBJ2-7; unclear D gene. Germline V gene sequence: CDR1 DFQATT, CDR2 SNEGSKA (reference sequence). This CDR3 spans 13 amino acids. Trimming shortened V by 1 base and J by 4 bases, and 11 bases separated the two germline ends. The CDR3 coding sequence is TGCAGTGCTAGAGCAGACCCGTCGTACGAGCAGTACGTC. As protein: CSARADPSYEQYV.

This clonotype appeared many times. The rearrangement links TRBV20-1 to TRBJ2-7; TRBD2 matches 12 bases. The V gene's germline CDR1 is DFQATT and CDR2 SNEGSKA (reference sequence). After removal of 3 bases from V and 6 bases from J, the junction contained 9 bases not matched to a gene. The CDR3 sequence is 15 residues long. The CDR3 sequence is CSASAPSGRALEQYF. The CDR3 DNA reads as TGCAGTGCTAGTGCACCTAGCGGGAGGGCCCTCGAGCAGTACTTC.